This T cell receptor beta chain is drawn from a study of blood T cell repertoires in COVID-19. As for the study in general: COVID-19 samples from acute and convalescent phases originated in the United States, Italy and Spain.

Germline V gene lookup returns CDR1 SGHNT and CDR2 YYREEE (reference sequence). This CDR3 is 14 amino acids long. Trimming cost V 0 bases and J 7 bases, with 13 bases left between them. TCRdb's copy holds only in-frame clones and misses some; the assay was immunoSEQ multiplex PCR. The top ten clones hold 12% of a sample with 150,000 to 200,000 clones, roughly 81% of them seen once. The sequenced material came from peripheral blood. The clonotype was recovered from a woman of 80 years or more with COVID-19, enrolled during active disease. The chain is built from TRBV5-4 and TRBJ2-5; D perhaps matches TRBD2 (6 bases). The CDR3 DNA sequence: TGTGCCAGCAGCTTGGTGGGGGTGCGGGGGACCCAGTACTTC. It yields the protein CASSLVGVRGTQYF. The whole variable domain, remainder taken from reference TRBV5-4 and TRBJ2-5, is ETGVTQSPTHLIKTRGQQVTLRCSSQSGHNTVSWYQQALGQGPQFIFQYYREEENGRGNFPPRFSGLQFPNYSSELNVNALELDDSALYLCASSLVGVRGTQYFGPGTRLLVL.